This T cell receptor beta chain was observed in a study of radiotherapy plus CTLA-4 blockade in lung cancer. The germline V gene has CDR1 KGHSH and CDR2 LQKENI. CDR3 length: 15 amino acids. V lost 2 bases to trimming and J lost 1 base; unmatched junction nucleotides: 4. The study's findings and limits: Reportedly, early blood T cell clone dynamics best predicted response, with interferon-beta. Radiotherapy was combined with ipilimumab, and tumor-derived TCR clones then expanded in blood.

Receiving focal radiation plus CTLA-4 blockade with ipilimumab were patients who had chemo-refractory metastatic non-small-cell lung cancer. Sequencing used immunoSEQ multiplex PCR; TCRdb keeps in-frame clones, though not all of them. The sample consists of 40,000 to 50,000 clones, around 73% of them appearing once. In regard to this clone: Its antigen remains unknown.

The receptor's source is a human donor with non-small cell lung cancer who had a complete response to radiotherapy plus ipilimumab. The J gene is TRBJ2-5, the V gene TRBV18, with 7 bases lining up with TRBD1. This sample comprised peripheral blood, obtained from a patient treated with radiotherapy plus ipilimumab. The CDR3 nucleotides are TGTGCCAGCTCACCAGACAGGGTGGCCCAAGAGACCCAGTACTTC. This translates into CASSPDRVAQETQYF.